This TCR beta chain was retrieved from a study of spatial heterogeneity in lung cancer (dated by TCRdb to about 2019). For context, the study as a whole: Beta-chain transcripts were consistently detected in greater numbers than alpha-chain transcripts, which likely reflected higher beta-chain transcript abundance. In tumor regions, TCR transcript counts showed a strong correlation with a T cell transcriptional module score derived from matched bulk RNA-seq. In the raw uncorrected reads, each unique combination of TCR and UMI appeared more than ten times on average. The study quantitatively compared TCR alpha and beta repertoires across multiple tumor regions, matched nontumor lung and blood in non-small cell lung cancer. Nonsynonymous mutation counts, determined by whole-exome sequencing of tumor tissue, were related to features of the TCR repertoire. Both alpha and beta chains were TCR-sequenced in samples taken at surgery, namely 220 tumor regions, roughly 64 matched nontumor lung samples and approximately 51 PBMC samples.

Judged by its sample share, this clonotype qualifies as medium-sized (0.01 to 0.1%). Its cognate antigen has yet to be identified. No quality values exist for individual bases; no much larger clone is one base distant. The meaning of the sample's time point label: sample taken at primary tumor resection. Donors were approximately 72 patients with early-stage, untreated non-small cell lung cancer from the lung TRACERx cohort. Without any cell sorting, TCR sequencing was performed on whole RNA extracted either from tumor and nontumor lung tissue or from cryopreserved PBMC samples. A patient was chosen for TCR sequencing only when enough RNA was available from at least two tumor regions. Tumor and adjacent nontumor lung specimens were reviewed by a lung pathologist before selection. V loses 7 bases at its end and J loses 1 base; junction bases beyond the gene matches: 2. The germline V gene yields SQVTM for CDR1 and ANQGSEA for CDR2. The CDR3 numbers 12 residues from cysteine through phenylalanine. Just CDR3 DNA is preserved here, 36 bases in frame from base 1.

Receptor libraries were prepared by 5' RACE. The instrument given in TCRdb is NextSeq 500. To allow correction of PCR and sequencing errors, the TCR library protocol tagged every TCR cDNA molecule with a unique molecular identifier. Turning to the authors' computational methods: TCR identification, UMI-based error correction and CDR3 extraction were performed with Decombinator tools. TCRs above a frequency of 2 per 1,000, corresponding to the top 1% of the tumor frequency distribution, were defined as expanded. Expanded tumor TCRs were classed as regional if statistically deemed absent (corrected P<0.05) from at least one tumor region, otherwise ubiquitous. Rényi diversity was computed with the R vegan package after subsampling each repertoire 100 times to 5,000 TCRs. CDR3 similarity networks were built from amino acid triplet string-kernel similarity, connecting CDR3s with pairwise similarity above 0.82. TCRdb reprocessing: public reads trimmed at Q25 with fastp, clones called with MiXCR, in-frame beta chains kept. Rows matching on CDR3 protein sequence are summarized as one entry with the most common DNA and genes. It is TCRdb's table, rather than the study itself, that gives the V and J calls and clone size. The table for this sample lists about 9,600 distinct CDR3 sequences; 6.3% of them were counted only once. The top ten constitute under 35% of the sample.

The paper's findings and limits, for the study overall: A correlation was observed between the number of expanded intratumoral alpha and beta TCRs and the tumor nonsynonymous mutation count. Confirming at a functional level the hypothesis that regional TCRs recognize regional mutations was considered to require additional single-cell paired TCR alpha and beta sequencing. TCR-seq was estimated to cover only 6.5% to 9% of tumor T cells for alpha chains and around 13% for beta chains. Counts of ubiquitous and regional expanded TCRs correlated with counts of ubiquitous and regional nonsynonymous mutations, respectively.

Sequencing used lung tumor tissue, obtained at surgery. This TCR came from a male donor with early-stage non-small cell lung cancer. The chain is encoded by TRBV29-1 joined to TRBJ2-3; 7 central nucleotides agree with TRBD2. The CDR3 reads as follows: CSGSGGTDTQYF. The sequence in DNA is TGCAGCGGGAGCGGGGGCACAGATACGCAGTATTTT.